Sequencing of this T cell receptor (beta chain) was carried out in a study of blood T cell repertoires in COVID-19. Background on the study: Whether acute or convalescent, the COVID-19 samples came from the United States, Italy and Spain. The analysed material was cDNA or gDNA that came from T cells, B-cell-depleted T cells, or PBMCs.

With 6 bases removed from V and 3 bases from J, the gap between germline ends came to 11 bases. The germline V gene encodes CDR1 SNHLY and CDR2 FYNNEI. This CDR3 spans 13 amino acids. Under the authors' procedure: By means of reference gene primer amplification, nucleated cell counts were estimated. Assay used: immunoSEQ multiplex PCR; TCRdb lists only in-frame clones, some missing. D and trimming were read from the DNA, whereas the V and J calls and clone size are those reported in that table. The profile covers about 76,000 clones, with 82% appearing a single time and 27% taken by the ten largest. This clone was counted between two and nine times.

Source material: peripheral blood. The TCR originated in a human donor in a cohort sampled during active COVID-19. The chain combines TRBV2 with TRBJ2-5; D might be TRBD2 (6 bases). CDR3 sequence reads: CASRGGAEETQYF. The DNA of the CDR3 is TGTGCCAGCAGGGGGGGTGCCGAAGAGACCCAGTACTTC.